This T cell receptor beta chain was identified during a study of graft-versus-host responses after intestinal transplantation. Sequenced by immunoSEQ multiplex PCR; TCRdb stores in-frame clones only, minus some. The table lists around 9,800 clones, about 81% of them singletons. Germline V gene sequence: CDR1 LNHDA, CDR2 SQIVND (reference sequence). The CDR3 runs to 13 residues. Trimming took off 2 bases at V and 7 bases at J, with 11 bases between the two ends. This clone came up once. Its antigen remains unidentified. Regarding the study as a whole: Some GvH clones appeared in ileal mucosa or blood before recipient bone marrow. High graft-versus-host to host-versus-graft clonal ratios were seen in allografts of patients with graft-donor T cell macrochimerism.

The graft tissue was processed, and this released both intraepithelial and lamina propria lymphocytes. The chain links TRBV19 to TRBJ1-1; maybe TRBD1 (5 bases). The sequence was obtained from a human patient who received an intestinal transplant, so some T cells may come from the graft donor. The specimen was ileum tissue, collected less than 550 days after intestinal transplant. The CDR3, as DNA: TGTGCCAGTAGTATAACGTCGGACATTGAAGCTTTCTTT. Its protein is CASSITSDIEAFF.